These 21 T cell receptor beta chains share one sample of origin, sequenced in a study of low-dose radiotherapy and immunotherapy resistance in tumors. Both TCRalpha and TCRbeta chains were reverse transcribed with V-gene-specific primers. A constant-region primer paired with the V-primer adapter amplified TCRs over 20 PCR cycles. Using its own MiXCR run on the reads, TCRdb lists one record per CDR3 protein. The table shows around 64,000 distinct CDR3 sequences, with about 26% occurring only once. Described time point: before trial treatment. Source: PBMCs, taken before treatment. These TCRs come from a male donor with rectosigmoid adenocarcinoma.

There are many counts of this clonotype. The rearrangement links TRBV5-6 to TRBJ2-2; possibly TRBD2 for D (6 bases). Germline V gene data show CDR1 as SGHDT and CDR2 as YYEEEE. This CDR3 spans 17 amino acids. The V end lost 3 bases, the J end lost 4 bases, and 19 bases lay between the germline ends. The CDR3 reads CASSSGTWVAGTGELFF. The CDR3 DNA reads as TGTGCCAGCAGCTCGGGGACTTGGGTGGCAGGCACCGGGGAGCTGTTTTTT.

This clonotype was counted ten times or more. The rearrangement uses TRBV2 and TRBJ2-7, with D possibly being TRBD2 (7 bases). The CDR3 runs to 15 residues. Trimming took 0 bases from V and 5 from J, leaving 14 bases between them. Germline loops: CDR1 SNHLY, CDR2 FYNNEI. CDR3 amino acids: CASSEAGRGVDEQYF. CDR3 DNA sequence: TGTGCCAGCAGTGAAGCTGGGAGGGGGGTAGACGAGCAGTACTTC. Together with reference TRBV2 and TRBJ2-7, the CDR3 gives the full variable domain: EPEVTQTPSHQVTQMGQEVILRCVPISNHLYFYWYRQILGQKVEFLVSFYNNEISEKSEIFDDQFSVERPDGSNFTLKIRSTKLEDSAMYFCASSEAGRGVDEQYFGPGTRLTVT.

This clonotype was observed a handful of times. It is likely a read error: a sequence one base away is far more abundant. The chain has TRBV6-6 and TRBJ1-2, with 10 bases aligning to TRBD1. Germline assignment: CDR1 MNHNY and CDR2 SVGAGI (reference sequence). This CDR3 spans 15 amino acids. CDR3 nucleotides: TGTACCAGCCAGGGGAGACAGGGGGCGCAGGGTGGCTACACCTTC. Protein: CTSQGRQGAQGGYTF.

J is TRBJ2-7 and V is TRBV7-2; D is possibly TRBD1 or TRBD2 (5 bases each). The length of the CDR3 is 18 residues. Germline CDR1 SGHTA, CDR2 FQGNSA. V dropped 0 bases and J dropped 6 bases, with 24 bases sitting between them. The CDR3 loop is CASSLAARVAGSSAEQYF. The CDR3 DNA sequence: TGTGCCAGCAGCTTAGCCGCCCGAGTTGCAGGGAGTAGTGCCGAGCAGTACTTC.

This clonotype was seen at least ten times. As DNA, the CDR3 is TGTGCCAGCAGTTACCAGCGGGGTGGCACAGATACGCAGTATTTT. Translated, it gives CASSYQRGGTDTQYF. V gene TRBV6-5 combines with J gene TRBJ2-3, with 7 bases aligning to TRBD2. V was pared by 2 bases and J by 1 base, with 3 bases of the junction left unmatched. This CDR3 is built from 15 residues. CDR1 and CDR2 (germline): MNHEY, SVGAGI.

This clonotype was recorded many times. V is TRBV6-2 or TRBV6-3 and J is TRBJ2-7, with 10 bases identical to TRBD1. After removal of 8 bases from V and 2 bases from J, the junction contained 3 bases not matched to a gene. This CDR3 has 13 amino acids. Per germline, CDR1 MNHEY and CDR2 SVGEGT. The CDR3 nucleotides are TGTGCCAGCGGGGACAGGGGCCCCTACGAGCAGTACTTC. Protein sequence: CASGDRGPYEQYF.

The rearrangement joins TRBV29-1 to TRBJ1-2, with TRBD1 identical over 9 bases. The length of the CDR3 is 14 residues. Germline V gene lookup returns CDR1 SQVTM and CDR2 ANQGSEA. V shed 1 base, J shed 8 bases, and the junction held 8 bases outside the gene matches. As DNA, the CDR3 is TGCAGCGTTGAAGGACCGGGACAGGGACTCGGCTACACCTTC. Encoded protein: CSVEGPGQGLGYTF.

This clonotype was counted many times. This chain joins TRBV5-5 and TRBJ1-2; no definite D call. The germline V and J ends were trimmed by 2 bases and 1 base, with 12 bases remaining between them. The CDR3 is made up of 15 amino acids. Germline-derived CDR1 and CDR2 are SGHKS and YYEKEE (reference sequence). The CDR3 DNA reads TGTGCCAGCAGCTTCGGGTTTGGGAATAACTATGGCTACACCTTC. Encoded protein: CASSFGFGNNYGYTF.

This clonotype was detected ten times or more. The chain joins TRBV20-1 to TRBJ2-1, with TRBD2 matching over 7 bases. Trimming removed 0 bases from V and 6 bases from J; junction bases left unmatched: 8. The CDR3 is 15 amino acids. Germline values: CDR1 DFQATT, CDR2 SNEGSKA (reference sequence). CDR3 nucleotides: TGCAGTGCTAGAGATCGGGTAGCGGGCAGCAATGAGCAGTTCTTC. This encodes CSARDRVAGSNEQFF.

This clonotype counts as medium-sized. V usage is TRBV28 and J usage is TRBJ2-7; the match to TRBD1 covers 7 bases. Germline CDR1 MDHEN, CDR2 SYDVKM. The junction had 6 bases not matched to a gene; V was cut back by 4 bases and J by 3 bases. The CDR3 extends over 14 amino acids. The chain's CDR3 is CASSSRGPNYEQYF. CDR3 nucleotide sequence: TGTGCCAGCAGTTCAAGGGGGCCGAACTACGAGCAGTACTTC.

This clonotype was counted ten times or more. This chain joins TRBV12-3 or TRBV12-4 and TRBJ1-1, with D maybe TRBD1 (6 bases). There are 12 residues in the CDR3. V was cut by 5 bases and J by 11 bases, with 15 bases left in between. CDR3 DNA sequence: TGTGCCAGCAGTGGGGACATTTCCAGGGCTTTCTTT. It encodes CASSGDISRAFF.

With respect to this clonotype: This likely traces to a read error, being one base from a far larger clone. The rearrangement joins TRBV6-5 to TRBJ2-7; D not certain. The germline CDR1 and CDR2 sequences are MNHEY and SVGAGI. CDR3 size: 19 residues. Between the trimmed V and J ends, which lost 4 bases and 7 bases, there was a span of 32 bases. CDR3 residues: CASSSTRSRVLKSYNEQYF. In DNA form, the CDR3 reads TGTGCCAGCAGTTCCACCCGCAGCCGGGTGTTAAAGTCCTACAATGAGCAGTACTTC.

This clonotype rates as medium-sized. V usage is TRBV4-1 and J usage is TRBJ2-7; TRBD1 aligns across 7 bases. The CDR3 runs to 13 residues. With V trimmed by 4 bases and J by 3 bases, 3 bases remained unmatched. CDR1 and CDR2 from the germline V gene are MGHRA and YSYEKL. This chain's CDR3 is CASSPTGNYEQYF. CDR3 DNA sequence: TGCGCCAGCAGCCCGACAGGGAACTACGAGCAGTACTTC.

Sample share makes this clonotype medium-sized (0.01 to 0.1%). This rearrangement joins TRBV12-3 or TRBV12-4 to TRBJ2-5; 13 nucleotides align to TRBD2. J lost 4 bases, V lost 5 bases, and 4 bases had no gene match. The CDR3 contains 15 residues. The CDR3 DNA reads TGTGCCAGCAGTCGGACTAGCGGGGGTCGAGAGACCCAGTACTTC. It codes for CASSRTSGGRETQYF.

This clonotype occurred many times. One end of the junction fails to match germline, which may point to a read error. The chain employs TRBV5-1 and TRBJ2-5; D remains ambiguous. Looked up from germline, CDR1 is SGHRS and CDR2 is YFSETQ. The CDR3 runs to 13 residues. CDR3 residues: CASTLETSETQYF. In DNA form, the CDR3 reads TGCGCCAGCACCTTGGAGACGAGTGAGACCCAGTACTTC.

This clonotype was seen just once. The chain joins TRBV6-8 to TRBJ2-1, with 8 nucleotides matching TRBD1. Germline lookup yields CDR1 MNHGY and CDR2 SAAAGT. Trimming removed 4 bases from V and 8 bases from J; junction bases left unmatched: 7. This CDR3 has 14 amino acids. This CDR3 is CASSWTGSSDEQFF. In nucleotides, the CDR3 is TGTGCCAGCAGTTGGACAGGGTCTTCCGATGAGCAGTTCTTC.

This clonotype was recorded at least ten times. The chain combines TRBV6-2 or TRBV6-3 with TRBJ2-1, with D possibly being TRBD1 (6 bases). The germline V and J ends were trimmed by 0 bases and 1 base, with 13 bases remaining between them. The CDR3 length is 17 residues. CDR1 MNHEY and CDR2 SVGEGT come from the germline V gene. The CDR3 spells CASSYSSKGESYNEQFF. As DNA, the CDR3 is TGTGCCAGCAGTTACTCGAGTAAGGGGGAGTCCTACAATGAGCAGTTCTTC.

This chain joins TRBV28 and TRBJ2-1, with 11 bases aligning to TRBD2. Germline lookup yields CDR1 MDHEN and CDR2 SYDVKM. Trimming at V came to 5 bases and at J to 4 bases, leaving 4 bases not matched to a gene. The CDR3 has 15 residues. Written as DNA, the CDR3 is TGTGCCAGCAGTGGTAGCGGGGGGGGGTACAATGAGCAGTTCTTC. This encodes CASSGSGGGYNEQFF.

The chain employs TRBV5-1 and TRBJ2-7; 8 positions match TRBD2. Germline V lookup: CDR1 SGHRS, CDR2 YFSETQ. Trimming at V came to 4 bases and at J to 1 base, leaving 10 bases not matched to a gene. The CDR3 totals 16 residues. CDR3 protein: CASSVSLGGASYEQYF. The CDR3 nucleotides read TGCGCCAGCAGCGTGTCCCTCGGGGGGGCGTCCTACGAGCAGTACTTC.

As concerns this clonotype: A read error likely explains this, since a far larger clone differs by one base. The rearrangement joins TRBV26 to TRBJ2-7; the table's D call of TRBD2 was not tested on the DNA. TRBV26 represents a pseudogene. The CDR3 consists of 18 residues. The CDR3 loop is CASSVAPGLAGDFNEQYF. Written as DNA, the CDR3 is TGTGCCAGCAGTGTGGCTCCGGGACTAGCGGGAGATTTTAACGAGCAGTACTTC.

The CDR3: CASSFSGGGQETQYF. The CDR3 DNA is TGTGCCAGCAGTTTTTCCGGGGGAGGCCAAGAGACCCAGTACTTC. The V and J genes are TRBV28 and TRBJ2-5; the D gene is possibly TRBD2 (6 bases). Germline V gene data show CDR1 as MDHEN and CDR2 as SYDVKM. The CDR3 runs to 15 residues. Trimming took off 3 bases at V and 1 base at J, with 12 bases between the two ends.